This TCR beta chain was found in a study of PD-1 blockade in classical Hodgkin lymphoma. Study-level results: Healthy donors reportedly exceeded newly diagnosed patients in baseline TCR diversity.

The patients all showed relapse after autologous stem cell transplantation, while their brentuximab vedotin exposure varied. As regards this clone: The antigen remains unidentified.

Only in-frame clones appear in the TCRdb table, and some are missing; sequencing was by immunoSEQ multiplex PCR. The sample has 120,000 to 150,000 clones, 78% seen once. The germline V gene encodes CDR1 MNHNY and CDR2 SVGAGI (reference sequence). After removal of 2 bases from V and 8 bases from J, the junction contained 6 bases not matched to a gene. This CDR3 has 14 residues. Sequences were derived from peripheral blood mononuclear cells (PBMCs), sampled before the second cycle of nivolumab. The TCR originated in a human donor with classical Hodgkin lymphoma. The V gene is TRBV6-6, the J gene TRBJ1-2; TRBD1 aligns across 9 bases. DNA of the CDR3: TGTGCCAGCAGTTACCTACAGGGGGCGGGAGGCTACACCTTC. Encoded protein: CASSYLQGAGGYTF.